The clone carrying this TCR beta chain was counted a few times. What it binds is not known. The sequenced template was cDNA made from the entire isolated RNA. Assay: immunoSEQ multiplex PCR; the TCRdb copy retains only in-frame clones and omits some. The data hold around 150,000 clones, with around a tenth observed a single time. This entry is derived from a study of beta chain features in type 1 diabetes. Background on the study: Patients were similar to healthy donors in age and gender (as well as in cell yields). Regarding the study as a whole: Shorter TCRB CDR3s, moderately but significantly so, were found in Type 1 diabetes patients in all four CD4+ subsets. For type 1 diabetes patients, VDJ junctions showed fewer insertions and more deletions.

Purity exceeded 95% in all sorted populations. The source is a man aged 25-45 years with type 1 diabetes. Sequencing was performed on central memory CD4+ T cells from blood.

CDR3 DNA sequence: TGTGCCAGCAGCGCCCCCTCGGATGAGCAGTTCTTC. Translated: CASSAPSDEQFF. The chain employs TRBV4-2 and TRBJ2-1; D remains ambiguous. V was shortened by 5 bases and J by 8 bases, with 10 bases between the two germline ends. The CDR3 is 12 residues long. Germline-derived CDR1 and CDR2 are LGHNA and YNFKEQ.